One sample yielded the 27 T cell receptor beta chains listed below, sequenced in a study of blood T cell repertoires in COVID-19. Profiling relied on immunoSEQ multiplex PCR, and the TCRdb table lists in-frame clones only, not all of them. This sample has 120,000 to 150,000 clones, with more than 75% found just once. The sequenced sample consisted of peripheral blood. The source is a human donor in a cohort sampled during active COVID-19.

Details on this clone: This sample includes further DNA sequences coding for the same CDR3. This chain uses TRBV18 with TRBJ1-2; tentative D call: TRBD1 (5 bases). The germline gives CDR1 KGHSH, CDR2 LQKENI. Between the trimmed V and J ends, which lost 2 bases and 2 bases, there was a span of 9 bases. There are 14 residues in the CDR3. For the CDR3, the DNA is TGTGCCAGCTCACCAGATCGGGGGAACTATGGCTACACCTTC. Its translation is CASSPDRGNYGYTF.

The V gene is TRBV12-3 or TRBV12-4, the J gene TRBJ2-7, with 9 bases aligning to TRBD1. This CDR3 has 12 amino acids. V shed 5 bases, J shed 7 bases, and the junction held 3 bases outside the gene matches. The CDR3 sequence is CASSGTGYEQYF. The CDR3 nucleotides read TGTGCCAGCAGTGGGACAGGGTATGAGCAGTACTTC.

This chain links TRBV5-1 with TRBJ1-3, with 9 bases fitting TRBD1. J was trimmed by 2 bases and V by 0 bases; bases with no gene match: 3. This CDR3 comprises 16 residues. The germline gives CDR1 SGHRS, CDR2 YFSETQ. CDR3 loop: CASSLAGQGPGNTIYF. CDR3 DNA sequence: TGCGCCAGCAGCTTGGCGGGACAGGGTCCTGGAAACACCATATATTTT.

The chain employs TRBV5-1 and TRBJ1-2, with 8 bases aligning to TRBD1. The ends lost 2 bases at V and 7 bases at J; junction bases unmatched: 7. The CDR3 is 14 residues long. CDR1 SGHRS and CDR2 YFSETQ come from the germline V gene. CDR3 coding DNA: TGCGCCAGCAGCTTTGAATGGACAGGGTCTGGCTACACCTTC. This codes for CASSFEWTGSGYTF.

The chain is built from TRBV30 and TRBJ2-1; possibly TRBD1 for D (5 bases). Trimming shortened V by 3 bases and J by 4 bases, and 22 bases separated the two germline ends. The CDR3 runs to 17 residues. The V gene's germline CDR1 is GTSNPN and CDR2 SVGIG (reference sequence). The CDR3 loop is CAWSRAMSQAPYNEQFF. The CDR3 DNA follows: TGTGCCTGGAGCCGAGCCATGTCACAGGCACCTTACAATGAGCAGTTCTTC.

This rearrangement joins TRBV18 to TRBJ2-7; 7 bases are a match to TRBD1. The germline V gene encodes CDR1 KGHSH and CDR2 LQKENI. The ends lost 8 bases at V and 2 bases at J; junction bases unmatched: 9. The CDR3 loop spans 14 amino acids. The CDR3 loop reads CASARDSWAYEQYF. In DNA form, the CDR3 reads TGTGCCAGCGCAAGGGACAGCTGGGCCTACGAGCAGTACTTC. Together with reference TRBV18 and TRBJ2-7, the CDR3 gives the full variable domain: NAGVMQNPRHLVRRRGQEARLRCSPMKGHSHVYWYRQLPEEGLKFMVYLQKENIIDESGMPKERFSAEFPKEGPSILRIQQVVRGDSAAYFCASARDSWAYEQYFGPGTRLTVT.

This clone was seen just once. This rearrangement joins TRBV18 to TRBJ2-5, with D possibly TRBD2 on 6 matching bases. V lost 4 bases, J lost 2 bases, and 8 bases lay in between. Germline lookup yields CDR1 KGHSH and CDR2 LQKENI. The CDR3 runs to 13 residues. CDR3 nucleotide sequence: TGTGCCAGCTCACGTAGCGGACAAGAGACCCAGTACTTC. Protein sequence: CASSRSGQETQYF.

V and J are TRBV5-1 and TRBJ2-5, with D hard to call. CDR1 SGHRS and CDR2 YFSETQ come from the germline V gene. The V gene lost 0 bases and the J gene lost 1 base, with 4 bases spanning the gap. This CDR3 region has 13 residues. The CDR3 nucleotides read TGCGCCAGCAGCTTGGCTGTCCAAGAGACCCAGTACTTC. Encoded protein: CASSLAVQETQYF.

The chain uses TRBV10-3 and TRBJ2-2, with a weak D call TRBD1 (5 bases). Between the trimmed V and J ends, which lost 7 bases and 1 base, there was a span of 10 bases. The CDR3 consists of 14 residues. Germline V gives CDR1 ENHRY, CDR2 SYGVKD. CDR3 loop: CAITVDRNTGELFF. CDR3 nucleotides: TGTGCCATCACCGTTGACAGGAACACCGGGGAGCTGTTTTTT.

This clone has only one observation. CDR3 sequence reads: CASRKKTGYSSGANVLTF. CDR3 in DNA: TGTGCCAGCAGAAAAAAGACAGGGTATTCGTCTGGGGCCAACGTCCTGACTTTC. The chain is built from TRBV5-4 and TRBJ2-6, with 7 bases matching TRBD1. With 5 bases clipped from V and 1 base from J, the junction kept 12 bases outside the gene matches. Per the germline V gene, CDR1 is SGHNT and CDR2 is YYREEE (reference sequence). The length of the CDR3 is 18 residues.

This clone has ten or more counts. The chain carries TRBV2 and TRBJ1-3, with 7 bases lining up with TRBD1. The CDR3 is 16 residues long. Looked up from germline, CDR1 is SNHLY and CDR2 is FYNNEI. V was clipped by 7 bases and J by 8 bases; unmatched bases: 17. The CDR3 loop reads CASKLQGTYYGDTIYF. CDR3 coding DNA: TGTGCCAGCAAACTACAGGGGACTTACTACGGGGACACCATATATTTT.

The chain combines TRBV27 with TRBJ1-6; 7 positions match TRBD1. After removal of 6 bases from V and 7 bases from J, the junction contained 6 bases not matched to a gene. Germline-derived CDR1 and CDR2 are MNHEY and SMNVEV (reference sequence). CDR3 length: 14 amino acids. This CDR3 reads CASRETGLNSPLHF. The CDR3 DNA reads as TGTGCCAGCAGAGAGACAGGGTTAAATTCACCCCTCCACTTT.

The V call is TRBV28, the J call TRBJ1-1; D call uncertain. Germline CDR1 reads MDHEN; CDR2 reads SYDVKM. V lost 4 bases and J 3 bases, leaving 6 bases between the germline ends. This CDR3 region has 12 residues. Here the CDR3 reads CASSSGDTEAFF. Here the CDR3 DNA reads TGTGCCAGCAGTTCCGGGGACACTGAAGCTTTCTTT.

V and J are TRBV24-1 and TRBJ1-5; TRBD1 aligns across 10 bases. V shed 9 bases and J 0 bases; nucleotides not matched to a gene: 1. Germline V lookup: CDR1 KGHDR, CDR2 SFDVKD. The CDR3 has 14 residues. The DNA for the CDR3 is TGTGCCACCGGGACAGGGGCTAGCAATCAGCCCCAGCATTTT. Translating it yields CATGTGASNQPQHF.

This clone was found once. The V call is TRBV7-9, the J call TRBJ2-1; D gene unclear. The germline CDR1 and CDR2 sequences are SEHNR and FQNEAQ (reference sequence). V gave up 2 bases and J gave up 4 bases, with 6 bases separating them. The CDR3 is 13 amino acids. The chain's CDR3 is CASSLRDYNEQFF. In nucleotides, the CDR3 is TGTGCCAGCAGCTTACGAGATTACAATGAGCAGTTCTTC.

This clone has at least ten counts. The chain combines TRBV28 with TRBJ2-2; D is unresolved. V lost 3 bases to trimming and J lost 9 bases, with 8 bases between them. The length of the CDR3 is 12 residues. CDR1 MDHEN and CDR2 SYDVKM come from the germline V gene. CDR3 in amino acids: CASSLFGRELFF. In DNA form, the CDR3 reads TGTGCCAGCAGTTTGTTTGGCCGGGAGCTGTTTTTT.

This rearrangement joins TRBV15 to TRBJ2-1; TRBD2 matches 10 bases. V trimming: 6 bases; J trimming: 3 bases; junction bases outside the gene matches: 2. The V gene's germline CDR1 is LNHNV and CDR2 YYDKDF (reference sequence). This CDR3 has 14 residues. For the CDR3, the DNA is TGTGCCACCAGGGCTAGCGGGGGCTACAATGAGCAGTTCTTC. This sequence encodes CATRASGGYNEQFF.

The V gene is TRBV27, the J gene TRBJ1-5, with a possible D match to TRBD1 (5 bases). V was shortened by 4 bases and J by 4 bases, with 17 bases between the two germline ends. The CDR3 extends over 16 amino acids. The germline V gene encodes CDR1 MNHEY and CDR2 SMNVEV (reference sequence). CDR3 coding DNA: TGTGCCAGCAGTTATACGTGGGCAGGGAAAAATCAGCCCCAGCATTTT. Its translation is CASSYTWAGKNQPQHF.

The V call is TRBV7-3, the J call TRBJ2-3, with D uncertain. The germline CDR1 and CDR2 sequences are SGHTA and FQGTGA. CDR3 length: 13 residues. V lost 5 bases to trimming and J lost 0 bases, with 6 bases between them. CDR3 DNA: TGTGCCAGCAGCGCACTAAGCACAGATACGCAGTATTTT. Translating it yields CASSALSTDTQYF.

The chain combines TRBV6-5 with TRBJ1-6, with D possibly matching TRBD1 (5 bases). V gave up 6 bases and J gave up 7 bases, with 16 bases separating them. From germline, CDR1 is MNHEY and CDR2 SVGAGI. This CDR3 has 15 residues. CDR3 sequence reads: CASRGGLGPNSPLHF. CDR3 bases: TGTGCCAGCAGGGGGGGGTTGGGCCCCAATTCACCCCTCCACTTT.

In nucleotides, the CDR3 is TGCGCCAGCAGCTTGGCCGTGGGACTACCGCACGGGGATGAGCAGTTCTTC. Its translation is CASSLAVGLPHGDEQFF. The chain has TRBV5-1 and TRBJ2-1, with 7 bases fitting TRBD2. This CDR3 region has 17 residues. V shed 0 bases, J shed 8 bases, and the junction held 14 bases outside the gene matches. Germline V gene sequence: CDR1 SGHRS, CDR2 YFSETQ.

V gene TRBV5-1 combines with J gene TRBJ2-7, with 8 bases matching TRBD1. The J segment lost 5 bases and the V segment lost 3 bases, leaving 4 bases of the junction unmatched. The CDR3 covers 13 residues. The germline gives CDR1 SGHRS, CDR2 YFSETQ. The CDR3 nucleotides are TGCGCCAGCAGCTGGACAGGGACGGACGAGCAGTACTTC. Translating it yields CASSWTGTDEQYF.

J is TRBJ2-1 and V is TRBV7-8; D may be TRBD2 (5 bases). Germline loops: CDR1 SGHVS, CDR2 FQNEAQ. V lost 4 bases, J lost 4 bases, and 11 bases lay in between. The CDR3 is 14 amino acids. CDR3 in DNA: TGTGCCAGCAGCTCCTTCACTAGTTACAATGAGCAGTTCTTC. This codes for CASSSFTSYNEQFF.

The V gene is TRBV27, the J gene TRBJ2-3, with 8 nucleotides matching TRBD2. Per the germline V gene, CDR1 is MNHEY and CDR2 is SMNVEV (reference sequence). V lost 0 bases, J lost 2 bases, and 7 bases stayed unmatched. CDR3 size: 17 residues. In nucleotides, the CDR3 is TGTGCCAGCAGTTTATCCGAACTAGCGGACCTCACAGATACGCAGTATTTT. It codes for CASSLSELADLTDTQYF.

This sequence joins TRBV20-1 and TRBJ2-1; D is possibly TRBD2 (6 bases). The CDR3 has 15 residues. V lost 3 bases and J lost 4, with 16 bases in between. CDR1 is DFQATT and CDR2 is SNEGSKA in the germline V gene (reference sequence). The CDR3 here is CSASQAAGLYNEQFF. CDR3 in DNA: TGCAGTGCTAGTCAAGCGGCGGGGCTTTACAATGAGCAGTTCTTC.

This chain links TRBV4-2 with TRBJ1-1, with D possibly TRBD1 on 5 matching bases. Germline-derived CDR1 and CDR2 are LGHNA and YNFKEQ. V shed 2 bases and J shed 1 base, with 11 bases lying between them. The CDR3 length is 15 residues. DNA for the CDR3: TGTGCCAGCAGCCAACCGACAGATACGAACACTGAAGCTTTCTTT. Translated: CASSQPTDTNTEAFF.

The chain couples TRBV19 to TRBJ1-3, with D possibly TRBD1 on 5 matching bases. Deletions cut 5 bases from V and 1 base from J, with 15 bases between. From germline, CDR1 is LNHDA and CDR2 SQIVND (reference sequence). CDR3 length: 16 residues. The CDR3 reads CASSPTPGSSGNTIYF. The CDR3 DNA follows: TGTGCCAGTAGTCCGACCCCAGGGTCTTCTGGAAACACCATATATTTT.